These 11 T cell receptor beta chains share one sample of origin, sequenced in a study of T-cell memory formation after mild COVID-19. TCRdb re-analysed the 5' RACE reads in MiXCR, keeping a single row per CDR3 protein. The table lists approximately 150,000 distinct CDR3 sequences, 6% to 6.5% of them singletons. The sequencing sample was made of PBMCs or a T cell subset sorted from them (not recorded which). The receptors come from an adult woman who had mild COVID-19 (a few samples of this study predate the infection). Cell type and time point are not known.

This clonotype was observed a handful of times. The chain carries TRBV11-2 and TRBJ1-2, with D perhaps matching TRBD1 (5 bases). The CDR3 covers 14 residues. Trimming shortened V by 3 bases and J by 2 bases, and 10 bases separated the two germline ends. Looked up from germline, CDR1 is SGHAT and CDR2 is FQNNGV. The CDR3 loop is CASSFERGNYGYTF. The CDR3 nucleotides are TGTGCCAGCAGCTTCGAGAGGGGCAACTATGGCTACACCTTC.

This clonotype was counted only a few times. The chain recombines TRBV24-1 with TRBJ1-1; 8 nucleotides align to TRBD1. The CDR3 runs 14 residues. The ends lost 9 bases at V and 3 bases at J; junction bases unmatched: 8. Per the germline V gene, CDR1 is KGHDR and CDR2 is SFDVKD. The CDR3 nucleotides are TGTGCCACCCAAGGACAGGGAAAAGACACTGAAGCTTTCTTT. The encoded protein is CATQGQGKDTEAFF.

This clonotype appeared many times. This chain links TRBV6-5 with TRBJ2-1; TRBD2 agrees at 12 bases. CDR3 size: 17 residues. V was pared by 7 bases and J by 8 bases, with 15 bases of the junction left unmatched. Looked up from germline, CDR1 is MNHEY and CDR2 is SVGAGI. The CDR3 DNA reads as TGTGCCAGCACTCTTTCTTTACCGACTAGCGGGAGTCATGAGCAGTTCTTC. Translation gives CASTLSLPTSGSHEQFF.

This clonotype was counted at least ten times. The rearrangement joins TRBV5-1 to TRBJ2-3; 9 nucleotides agree with TRBD2. V lost 4 bases, J lost 1 base, and 13 bases stayed unmatched. The CDR3 length is 18 residues. CDR1 and CDR2 (germline): SGHRS, YFSETQ. CDR3 in DNA: TGCGCCAGCAGCGGCGGGTATAGACTAGCGGACGGCACAGATACGCAGTATTTT. Translation gives CASSGGYRLADGTDTQYF.

This clonotype came up many times. The chain joins TRBV18 to TRBJ2-1, with TRBD2 matching over 10 bases. The J segment lost 10 bases and the V segment lost 2 bases, leaving 8 bases of the junction unmatched. This CDR3 contains 15 residues. Germline CDR1 KGHSH, CDR2 LQKENI. CDR3 in amino acids: CASSPGTSAPVEQFF. In nucleotides, the CDR3 is TGTGCCAGCTCACCAGGGACTAGCGCTCCAGTGGAGCAGTTCTTC.

This clonotype was seen many times. The genes are TRBV30 and TRBJ1-5, with D possibly being TRBD1 (6 bases). Germline CDR1 GTSNPN, CDR2 SVGIG (reference sequence). V dropped 4 bases and J dropped 2 bases, with 12 bases sitting between them. The CDR3 has 14 amino acids. The CDR3 loop reads CAWNGRQGNQPQHF. For the CDR3, the DNA is TGTGCCTGGAACGGTAGACAGGGCAATCAGCCCCAGCATTTT.

V gene TRBV9 combines with J gene TRBJ2-7, with 8 bases lining up with TRBD1. CDR3 length: 18 residues. V dropped 0 bases and J dropped 3; count of bases not matched to a gene: 14. Germline V lookup: CDR1 SGDLS, CDR2 YYNGEE. CDR3 sequence (DNA): TGTGCCAGCAGCGTAGGGTTCGGTGACAGGGGAATTGTCTACGAGCAGTACTTC. Translation gives CASSVGFGDRGIVYEQYF.

In its sample, this clonotype was seen many times. The chain carries TRBV5-1 and TRBJ1-1, with a weak D call TRBD1 (5 bases). Trimming took 4 bases from V and 0 from J, leaving 13 bases between them. Germline V gene data show CDR1 as SGHRS and CDR2 as YFSETQ. The CDR3 has 15 amino acids. CDR3: CASSRGARMNTEAFF. The DNA for the CDR3 is TGCGCCAGCAGCCGCGGGGCGAGGATGAACACTGAAGCTTTCTTT.

This clonotype was recorded at least ten times. V is TRBV5-8 and J is TRBJ2-3; 11 bases line up with TRBD2. Per germline, CDR1 SGHTS and CDR2 YDEGEE. CDR3 size: 17 residues. Germline trimming cut 2 bases from V and 6 bases from J; bases unmatched to any gene: 11. CDR3 sequence (DNA): TGTGCCAGCAGCTTATTTAGCGGGGGGGCCGCGGGCGATACGCAGTATTTT. Protein product: CASSLFSGGAAGDTQYF.

There are many counts of this clonotype. The chain recombines TRBV5-1 with TRBJ2-5; D is unresolved. The germline V and J ends were trimmed by 5 bases and 2 bases, with 4 bases remaining between them. The germline V gene has CDR1 SGHRS and CDR2 YFSETQ. The CDR3 totals 11 residues. The CDR3 DNA reads TGCGCCAGCAGACAGCAAGAGACCCAGTACTTC. Translation: CASRQQETQYF.

The chain uses TRBV29-1 and TRBJ2-7, with 8 bases aligning to TRBD2. Trimming removed 6 bases from V and 5 bases from J; junction bases left unmatched: 15. Per the germline V gene, CDR1 is SQVTM and CDR2 is ANQGSEA. The CDR3 covers 15 residues. The CDR3 region is CSVRQTGTRGNEQYF. The CDR3, as DNA: TGCAGCGTGAGGCAAACCGGGACTAGAGGCAACGAGCAGTACTTC.